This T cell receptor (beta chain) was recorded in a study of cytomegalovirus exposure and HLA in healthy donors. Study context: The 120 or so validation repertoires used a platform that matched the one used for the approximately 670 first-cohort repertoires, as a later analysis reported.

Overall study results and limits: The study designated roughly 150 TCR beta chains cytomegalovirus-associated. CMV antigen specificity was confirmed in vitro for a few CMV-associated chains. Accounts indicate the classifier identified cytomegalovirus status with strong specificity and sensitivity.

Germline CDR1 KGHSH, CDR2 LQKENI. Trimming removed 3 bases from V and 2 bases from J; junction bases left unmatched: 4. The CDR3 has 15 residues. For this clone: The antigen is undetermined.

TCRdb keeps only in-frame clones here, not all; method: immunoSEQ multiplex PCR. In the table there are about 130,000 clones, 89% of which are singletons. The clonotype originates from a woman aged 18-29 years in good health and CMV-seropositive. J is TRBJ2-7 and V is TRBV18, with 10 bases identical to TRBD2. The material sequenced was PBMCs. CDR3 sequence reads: CASSPGLAAPYEQYF. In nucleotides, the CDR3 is TGTGCCAGCTCACCCGGACTAGCGGCACCCTACGAGCAGTACTTC. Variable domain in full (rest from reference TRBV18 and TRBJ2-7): NAGVMQNPRHLVRRRGQEARLRCSPMKGHSHVYWYRQLPEEGLKFMVYLQKENIIDESGMPKERFSAEFPKEGPSILRIQQVVRGDSAAYFCASSPGLAAPYEQYFGPGTRLTVT.